This T cell receptor (beta chain) comes out of a study of blood T cell repertoires in COVID-19. Overall study context: Samples taken during acute and convalescent COVID-19 were collected in the United States, Italy and Spain. Sources were T cells, B-cell-depleted T cells, or PBMCs; the material itself was cDNA or gDNA.

Trimming left V 2 bases short and J 6 bases short, with 5 bases between. Germline loops: CDR1 KGHSH, CDR2 LQKENI. This CDR3 is built from 11 residues. In the original analysis: Amplification of reference gene primers provided the estimated nucleated cell counts. TCRdb's table, derived via immunoSEQ multiplex PCR, lists solely in-frame clones and lacks some. V, J and clone size reflect that table, while D and trimming were determined from the DNA. The sample lists under 3,500 clones, 93% occurring once. Source material: peripheral blood. The rearrangement joins TRBV18 to TRBJ2-7; D is unclear. This clonotype was sampled from a human donor in a cohort sampled during active COVID-19. CDR3 DNA sequence: TGTGCCAGCTCACCATTAGTCGAGCAGTACTTC. It codes for CASSPLVEQYF.